A selection of T cell receptor beta chains follows, all from one sample in a study of Ad26.COV2.S vaccination and SARS-CoV-2 variants. Here immunoSEQ multiplex PCR was the method, and the copy in TCRdb shows in-frame clones only, minus some. The sample holds roughly 380,000 clones, 85% seen once. Source: peripheral blood, taken in a trial of Ad26.COV2.S vaccine versus placebo. Source of these receptors: a person between 18 and 59 years old who received the Ad26.COV2.S COVID-19 vaccine or a placebo. Both conserved end residues are part of each CDR3. A D gene is named only where the DNA matches it firmly. Clone sizes are given selectively: once, few, many, or a class where the clone is expanded.

>14|-|-|TRBV9|TRBJ1-3
CASSVDPVGNTIYF
TGTGCCAGCAGCGTAGACCCGGTTGGGAACACCATATATTTT
>11|-|-|TRBV19|TRBJ2-1
CASSEYNEQFF
TGTGCCAGTAGTGAGTACAATGAGCAGTTCTTC
>16|-|TRBD2|TRBV28|TRBJ2-1
CASSPPGLAGVHEQFF
TGTGCCAGCAGTCCTCCGGGACTAGCGGGAGTCCATGAGCAGTTCTTC
>15|-|TRBD2|TRBV3-1/TRBV3-2|TRBJ2-5
CASSQESVGGETQYF
TGTGCCAGCAGCCAAGAGTCGGTGGGGGGGGAGACCCAGTACTTC
>12|-|-|TRBV18|TRBJ2-2
CASSPLVRELFF
TGTGCCAGCTCACCTCTAGTCCGGGAGCTGTTTTTT
>12|once|-|TRBV28|TRBJ2-4
CASSSNDRSQYF
TGTGCCAGCAGTTCTAATGACAGATCTCAGTACTTC
>13|-|-|TRBV27|TRBJ2-7
CAAGGQGGYEQYF
TGTGCCGCTGGGGGTCAGGGGGGCTACGAGCAGTACTTC
>16|-|TRBD1|TRBV15|TRBJ2-7
CATSIFGQGSSYEQYF
TGTGCCACCAGCATCTTCGGACAGGGGAGCTCCTACGAGCAGTACTTC
>13|-|TRBD1|TRBV24-1|TRBJ1-2
CATSDGQGRGYTF
TGTGCCACCAGTGATGGACAGGGGAGGGGCTACACCTTC
>14|-|-|TRBV7-2|TRBJ1-1
CASSLRQDPTEAFF
TGTGCCAGCAGCTTACGACAGGACCCTACTGAAGCTTTCTTT
>16|-|-|TRBV18|TRBJ1-3
CASSPQAAASGNTIYF
TGTGCCAGCTCCCCTCAGGCGGCAGCCTCTGGAAACACCATATATTTT